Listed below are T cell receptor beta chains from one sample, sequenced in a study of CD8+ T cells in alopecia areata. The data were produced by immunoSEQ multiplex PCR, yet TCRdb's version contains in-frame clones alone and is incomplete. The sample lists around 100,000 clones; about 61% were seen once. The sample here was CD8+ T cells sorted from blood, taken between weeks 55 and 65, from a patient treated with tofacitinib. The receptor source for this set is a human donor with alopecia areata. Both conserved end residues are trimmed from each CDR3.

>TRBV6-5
ASSSPARGEEAF
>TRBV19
ASTTGLREAF
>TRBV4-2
ASSHAASDQETQY
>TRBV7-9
ASTTLDRGDYGYT
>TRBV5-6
ASSLSTLDRRSNQPQH
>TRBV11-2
ASSLTSTDTQY
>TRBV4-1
ASSQDFRGADEQY
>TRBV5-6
ASSRQGPNTEAF
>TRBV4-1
ASLGQGREAF
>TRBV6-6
ASSYSIQGNSPLH
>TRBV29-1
SVETWGQKRLFSSYQETQY
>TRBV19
ASTLGGGAEAF
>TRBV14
ASSVLGDGADTQY
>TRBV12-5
ASGSLPITGELF
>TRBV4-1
ASSLRGSGANVLT
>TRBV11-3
ASSLAGPVVQF
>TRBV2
ANAQGVRDTQY
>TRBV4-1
ASSHPDGAGDTEAF
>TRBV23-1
ASSPPWYGGLF
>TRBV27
ASSFSERGWDTQY
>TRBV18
ASSPLYGTNYNSPLH
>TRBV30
AWSPLSDPNVLT
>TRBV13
ASSLTGGYSEAF
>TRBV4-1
ASSTLQGNGQPQH
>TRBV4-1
ASSQAATDSNQPQH
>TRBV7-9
ASSHPGTGIYEQY
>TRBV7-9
ASSGRGESPSTDTQY